This is a list of T cell receptor beta chains from one sample in a study of blood T cells in healthy people across ages. TCRdb recomputed calls from the 5' RACE reads with MiXCR, one row per CDR3 protein. The sample includes about 580,000 distinct CDR3 sequences, around half of them seen just once. Sequencing input: blood. The source of these receptors is a man older than 75 in good health. Each CDR3 is given with its conserved first and last residue. The D gene is left open where the match is weak. Rows give clone size only sometimes, using once, few, many, or a class for an expanded clone.

V gene	clone size	D gene	J gene	CDR3 protein	CDR3 DNA
TRBV14	-	-	TRBJ1-2	CASRKGGLSYTF	TGTGCCAGCAGAAAGGGGGGTTTGAGCTACACCTTC
TRBV10-3	few	-	TRBJ2-7	CAISESGRGAGGLYEQYF	TGTGCCATCAGTGAGTCCGGAAGGGGAGCCGGCGGTCTCTACGAGCAGTACTTC
TRBV7-2	-	TRBD2	TRBJ2-3	CASSLPGGSKDTQYF	TGTGCCAGCAGCCTTCCGGGGGGTTCGAAAGATACGCAGTATTTT
TRBV10-3	few	-	TRBJ2-5	CAISDNQETQYF	TGTGCCATCAGTGATAATCAAGAGACCCAGTACTTC
TRBV4-3	-	-	TRBJ2-1	CASSLEEGRRNEQFF	TGCGCCAGCAGCCTAGAGGAGGGCAGACGCAATGAGCAGTTCTTC
TRBV7-3	few	TRBD2	TRBJ2-1	CASSLIRAGGSEQFF	TGTGCCAGCAGCTTAATTCGCGCGGGAGGCAGTGAGCAGTTCTTC
TRBV6-5	many	-	TRBJ1-2	CASGRSDGYTF	TGTGCCAGCGGGAGGAGTGATGGCTACACCTTC
TRBV5-1	-	-	TRBJ2-7	CASSLDLGGLSYEQYF	TGCGCCAGCAGCTTGGACCTCGGGGGTCTCTCCTACGAGCAGTACTTC
TRBV15	-	-	TRBJ2-1	CATSRYRAGALNEQFF	TGTGCCACCAGCAGATATCGGGCGGGGGCCTTAAATGAGCAGTTCTTC
TRBV4-3	few	-	TRBJ1-4	CASSQDRGMGLFF	TGCGCCAGCAGCCAAGATAGGGGGATGGGGCTGTTTTTT
TRBV18	many	TRBD1	TRBJ2-1	CASSPGTGNNEQFF	TGTGCCAGCAGCCCCGGGACAGGGAACAATGAGCAGTTCTTC
TRBV11-3	few	-	TRBJ2-3	CASSLQGSGADTQYF	TGTGCCAGCAGCTTACAGGGGTCGGGGGCAGATACGCAGTATTTT
TRBV30	few	TRBD1	TRBJ1-6	CAWSVAQGQNSPLHF	TGTGCCTGGAGTGTGGCGCAGGGACAGAATTCACCCCTCCACTTT
TRBV7-2	few	-	TRBJ2-7	CASSWAGVAVEQYF	TGTGCCAGCAGCTGGGCCGGGGTAGCTGTCGAGCAGTACTTC
TRBV18	-	-	TRBJ2-7	CASSPPGRGYYEQYF	TGTGCCAGCTCACCACCGGGCAGGGGTTACTACGAGCAGTACTTC
TRBV7-9	many	TRBD2	TRBJ2-1	CASSLVSWGGQYNEQFF	TGTGCCAGCAGCTTAGTTAGTTGGGGAGGGCAGTACAATGAGCAGTTCTTC
TRBV4-3	-	-	TRBJ1-2	CASSQGTDGYTF	TGCGCCAGCAGCCAAGGGACGGATGGCTACACCTTC
TRBV6-2/TRBV6-3	-	-	TRBJ2-7	CASSPSSRGEQYF	TGTGCCAGCAGCCCCTCCAGTAGGGGGGAGCAGTACTTC
TRBV4-1	few	-	TRBJ2-3	CASSQGRPNTDTQYF	TGCGCCAGCAGCCAAGGAAGGCCCAACACAGATACGCAGTATTTT
TRBV21-1	few	-	TRBJ2-4	CASSTRDRCVAKNIQYF	TGTGCCAGCAGCACTCGGGACAGGTGTGTGGCCAAAAACATTCAGTACTTC
TRBV7-9	-	-	TRBJ1-6	CASSLVERLSPLHF	TGTGCCAGCAGCTTAGTTGAGAGGCTCTCACCCCTCCACTTT
TRBV6-1	-	TRBD1	TRBJ2-1	CASSVRDRGYNEQFF	TGTGCCAGCAGTGTCCGGGACAGGGGTTACAATGAGCAGTTCTTC
TRBV5-6	-	TRBD1	TRBJ2-2	CASSLTGVYTGELFF	TGTGCCAGCAGCTTAACAGGGGTTTACACCGGGGAGCTGTTTTTT
TRBV6-5	-	TRBD2	TRBJ2-3	CASSYGTPSGTSGRSTDTQYF	TGTGCCAGCAGTTACGGGACCCCCTCCGGGACTAGCGGCCGTAGCACAGATACGCAGTATTTT
TRBV7-2	few	-	TRBJ1-6	CASSFTGNSPLHF	TGTGCCAGCAGCTTTACCGGGAACTCACCCCTCCACTTT
TRBV6-5	many	-	TRBJ2-5	CASRGAEETQYF	TGTGCCAGCAGGGGGGCAGAAGAGACCCAGTACTTC
TRBV13	-	TRBD2	TRBJ2-3	CASSTVGLAGGLTDTQYF	TGTGCCAGCAGTACGGTCGGGCTAGCGGGGGGGCTGACAGATACGCAGTATTTT
TRBV9	-	-	TRBJ2-3	CASSVGGAPLDTQYF	TGTGCCAGCAGCGTTGGGGGGGCGCCGCTGGATACGCAGTATTTT
TRBV20-1	few	TRBD2	TRBJ2-5	CSAPAGTTLETQYF	TGCAGTGCTCCGGCCGGGACTACTCTGGAGACCCAGTACTTC
TRBV28	once	TRBD2	TRBJ2-7	CATLGTSGFSYEQYF	TGTGCCACGCTCGGGACTAGCGGATTCTCCTACGAGCAGTACTTC
TRBV5-4	once	-	TRBJ1-5	CASSPDVGSNQPQHF	TGTGCCAGCAGCCCGGACGTAGGTAGCAATCAGCCCCAGCATTTT
TRBV15	once	-	TRBJ2-3	CATSRDGGASTDTQYF	TGTGCCACCAGCAGAGACGGCGGGGCGAGCACAGATACGCAGTATTTT
TRBV20-1	-	-	TRBJ2-4	CNARDSGLPEDIQYF	TGCAATGCTAGAGATTCAGGACTCCCCGAAGACATTCAGTACTTC
TRBV20-1	-	TRBD2	TRBJ2-1	CSAPYTSGSTNEQFF	TGCAGTGCTCCTTATACTAGCGGGAGTACGAATGAGCAGTTCTTC
TRBV7-2	few	-	TRBJ2-3	CASSPNGQRTDTQYF	TGTGCCAGCAGCCCTAACGGGCAACGCACAGATACGCAGTATTTT
TRBV4-3	few	-	TRBJ2-3	CASSQDPRGSTDTQYF	TGCGCCAGCAGCCAAGATCCTCGGGGGAGCACAGATACGCAGTATTTT
TRBV7-9	-	TRBD1	TRBJ2-5	CASSDGQGGSQETQYF	TGTGCCAGCAGCGATGGACAGGGTGGGTCACAAGAGACCCAGTACTTC
TRBV7-9	many	TRBD1	TRBJ1-5	CASSPGGGWPQHF	TGTGCCAGCAGCCCAGGGGGGGGTTGGCCCCAGCATTTT
TRBV7-8	-	TRBD2	TRBJ2-1	CASTRTSGGAPNEQFF	TGTGCCAGCACCCGGACTAGCGGGGGGGCTCCCAATGAGCAGTTCTTC
TRBV9	-	TRBD2	TRBJ2-1	CASSVEVGPGTSGSGEQFF	TGTGCCAGCAGCGTAGAAGTGGGTCCTGGGACTAGCGGGAGTGGTGAGCAGTTCTTC
TRBV7-9	-	-	TRBJ1-3	CASSTGTARVGSGNTIYF	TGTGCCAGCAGCACCGGGACGGCCCGCGTGGGCTCAGGAAACACCATATATTTT
TRBV3-1	-	-	TRBJ1-2	CASSRLPGGYGYTF	TGTGCCAGCAGCCGGCTTCCCGGCGGCTATGGCTACACCTTC
TRBV6-2/TRBV6-3	-	-	TRBJ2-5	CASSPNGERGETQYF	TGTGCCAGCAGTCCCAATGGGGAGCGTGGAGAGACCCAGTACTTC
TRBV29-1	-	-	TRBJ2-1	CSVARKLSYNEQFF	TGCAGCGTTGCTAGGAAGCTCTCCTACAATGAGCAGTTCTTC
TRBV3-1	-	-	TRBJ2-7	CASNQSMSSSYEQYF	TGTGCCAGCAACCAAAGTATGTCCAGCTCCTACGAGCAGTACTTC
TRBV7-2	-	-	TRBJ2-2	CASSSRQKANTGELFF	TGTGCCAGCAGCTCACGACAGAAAGCGAACACCGGGGAGCTGTTTTTT
TRBV20-1	-	TRBD2	TRBJ2-5	CSATIQPGLAWEQYF	TGCAGTGCTACCATTCAGCCGGGACTAGCGTGGGAGCAGTACTTC
TRBV6-6	-	-	TRBJ1-2	CVSSRGPKNYGYTF	TGTGTCAGCAGCCGAGGGCCGAAAAACTATGGCTACACCTTC
TRBV20-1	-	TRBD2	TRBJ2-5	CSARDPGLATQETQYF	TGCAGTGCTAGAGATCCCGGACTAGCGACCCAAGAGACCCAGTACTTC
TRBV10-3	-	TRBD1	TRBJ2-5	CAISESRGREETQYF	TGTGCCATCAGTGAGTCTAGGGGGCGAGAGGAGACCCAGTACTTC
TRBV4-2	-	-	TRBJ2-7	CASSQEYTRPYEQYF	TGTGCCAGCAGCCAAGAATATACAAGGCCCTACGAGCAGTACTTC
TRBV6-5	-	-	TRBJ1-5	CATRWGMDQPQHF	TGTGCCACCAGATGGGGGATGGATCAGCCCCAGCATTTT
TRBV10-3	-	-	TRBJ2-3	CAISERQQGDTQYF	TGTGCCATCAGTGAACGACAGCAAGGAGATACGCAGTATTTT